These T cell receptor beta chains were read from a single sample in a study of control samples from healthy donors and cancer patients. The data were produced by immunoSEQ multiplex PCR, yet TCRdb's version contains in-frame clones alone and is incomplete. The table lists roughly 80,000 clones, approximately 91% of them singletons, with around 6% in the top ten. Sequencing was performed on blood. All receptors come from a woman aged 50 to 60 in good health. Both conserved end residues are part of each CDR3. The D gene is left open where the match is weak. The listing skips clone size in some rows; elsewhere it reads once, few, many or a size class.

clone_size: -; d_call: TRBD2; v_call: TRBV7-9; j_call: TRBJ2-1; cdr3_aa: CASSLVSLAALYNEQFF; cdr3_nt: TGTGCCAGCAGCTTAGTGTCCCTAGCGGCACTCTACAATGAGCAGTTCTTC
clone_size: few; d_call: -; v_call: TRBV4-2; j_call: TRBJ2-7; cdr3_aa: CASSQAGHSYEQYF; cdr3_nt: TGTGCCAGCAGCCAAGCGGGACACTCCTACGAGCAGTACTTC
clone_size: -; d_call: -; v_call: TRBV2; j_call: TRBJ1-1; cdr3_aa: CASIPREGSEAFF; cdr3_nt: TGTGCCAGCATTCCCAGGGAAGGCTCTGAAGCTTTCTTT
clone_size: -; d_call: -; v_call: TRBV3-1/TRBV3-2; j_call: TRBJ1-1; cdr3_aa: CASSPTPDSRAEAFF; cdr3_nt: TGTGCCAGCAGCCCCACCCCGGACAGCAGGGCTGAAGCTTTCTTT
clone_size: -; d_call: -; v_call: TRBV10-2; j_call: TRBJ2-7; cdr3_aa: CASSESLETQYF; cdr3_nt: TGCGCCAGCAGTGAGTCTTTGGAGACTCAGTACTTC
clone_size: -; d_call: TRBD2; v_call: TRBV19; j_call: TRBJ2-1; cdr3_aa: CASRLSGGNPNEQFF; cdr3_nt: TGTGCCAGTAGATTGAGCGGGGGTAATCCGAATGAGCAGTTCTTC
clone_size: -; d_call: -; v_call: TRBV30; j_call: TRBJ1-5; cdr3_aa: CAWSRGGRQPQHF; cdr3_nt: TGTGCCTGGTCCAGGGGAGGGCGGCAGCCCCAGCATTTT
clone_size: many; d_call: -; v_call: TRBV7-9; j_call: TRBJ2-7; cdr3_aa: CASSLNPYEQYF; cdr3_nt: TGTGCCAGCAGCTTAAACCCCTACGAGCAGTACTTC
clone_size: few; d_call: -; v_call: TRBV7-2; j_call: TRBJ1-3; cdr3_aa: CASSLVRRSSGNTIYF; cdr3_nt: TGTGCCAGCAGCTTAGTTCGCAGGAGCTCTGGAAACACCATATATTTT
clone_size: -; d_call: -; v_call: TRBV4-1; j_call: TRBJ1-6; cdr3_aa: CASSQEGDIATDNSPLHF; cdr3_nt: TGCGCCAGCAGCCAAGAAGGAGATATTGCTACCGATAATTCACCCCTCCACTTT
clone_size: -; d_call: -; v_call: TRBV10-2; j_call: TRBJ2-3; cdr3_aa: CASSELAIITDTQYF; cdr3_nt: TGCGCCAGCAGTGAGCTAGCTATAATCACAGATACGCAGTATTTT
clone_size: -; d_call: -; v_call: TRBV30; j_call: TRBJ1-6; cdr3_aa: CAWALFGQGYNSPLHF; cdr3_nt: TGTGCCTGGGCCCTTTTTGGCCAGGGATACAATTCACCCCTCCACTTT
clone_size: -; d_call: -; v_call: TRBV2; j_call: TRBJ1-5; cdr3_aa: CASSYSNQPQHF; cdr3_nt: TGTGCCAGCAGTTATAGCAATCAGCCCCAGCATTTT
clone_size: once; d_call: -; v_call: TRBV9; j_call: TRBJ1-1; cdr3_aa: CASSAGVNTEAFF; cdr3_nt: TGTGCCAGCAGCGCAGGGGTGAACACTGAAGCTTTCTTT
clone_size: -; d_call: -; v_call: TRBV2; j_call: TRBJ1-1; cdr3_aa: CASVRSLIFMNTEAFF; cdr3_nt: TGTGCCAGCGTCAGAAGTTTAATTTTCATGAACACTGAAGCTTTCTTT
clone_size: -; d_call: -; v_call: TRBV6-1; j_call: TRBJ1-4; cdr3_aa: CASSEFDLILFF; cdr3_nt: TGTGCCAGCAGTGAATTCGACTTAATCCTGTTTTTT
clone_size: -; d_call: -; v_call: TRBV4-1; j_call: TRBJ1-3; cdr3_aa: CASSQADRSYGNTIYF; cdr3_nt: TGCGCCAGCAGCCAAGCCGACCGCTCTTATGGAAACACCATATATTTT
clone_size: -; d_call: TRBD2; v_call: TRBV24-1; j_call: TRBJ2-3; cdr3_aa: CATSDKTSGASTDTQYF; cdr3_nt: TGTGCCACCAGTGATAAAACTAGCGGGGCTAGCACAGATACGCAGTATTTT
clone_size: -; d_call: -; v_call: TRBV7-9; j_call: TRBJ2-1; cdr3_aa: CASSLGEPNNEQFF; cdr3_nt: TGTGCCAGCAGCTTGGGGGAACCTAACAATGAGCAGTTCTTC
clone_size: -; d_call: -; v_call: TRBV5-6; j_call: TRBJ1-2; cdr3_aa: CASSRRGTGIAYGYTF; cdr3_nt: TGTGCCAGCAGCCGGAGGGGAACAGGGATAGCCTATGGCTACACCTTC
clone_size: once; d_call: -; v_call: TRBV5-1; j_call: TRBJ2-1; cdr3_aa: CASSWDLYNEQFF; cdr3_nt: TGCGCCAGCAGCTGGGACCTCTACAATGAGCAGTTCTTC
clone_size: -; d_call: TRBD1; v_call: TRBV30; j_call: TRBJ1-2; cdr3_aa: CAWTTGGYYGYTF; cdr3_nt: TGTGCCTGGACAACAGGGGGATACTATGGCTACACCTTC
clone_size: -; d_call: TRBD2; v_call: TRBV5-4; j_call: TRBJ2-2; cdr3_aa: CASRRYTSGGDELFF; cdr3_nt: TGTGCCAGCAGGCGCTATACTAGCGGGGGAGATGAGCTGTTTTTT
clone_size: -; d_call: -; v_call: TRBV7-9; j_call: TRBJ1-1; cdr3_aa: CASSFLGNAEAFF; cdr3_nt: TGTGCCAGCAGCTTTCTCGGGAACGCTGAAGCTTTCTTT
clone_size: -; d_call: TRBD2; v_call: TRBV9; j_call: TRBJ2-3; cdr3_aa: CASSPGGGPDTQYF; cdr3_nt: TGTGCCAGCAGCCCCGGGGGGGGTCCAGATACGCAGTATTTT
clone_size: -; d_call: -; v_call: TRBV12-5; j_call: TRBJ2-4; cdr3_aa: CASGFGTHNIQYF; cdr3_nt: TGTGCTAGTGGTTTCGGGACTCACAACATTCAGTACTTC
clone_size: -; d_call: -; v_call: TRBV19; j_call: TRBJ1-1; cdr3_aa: CASTYHTEAFF; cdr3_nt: TGTGCCAGTACCTACCACACTGAAGCTTTCTTT
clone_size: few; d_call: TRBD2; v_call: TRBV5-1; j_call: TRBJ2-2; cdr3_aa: CASMAGDHTGELFF; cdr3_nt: TGCGCCAGCATGGCGGGGGATCACACCGGGGAGCTGTTTTTT
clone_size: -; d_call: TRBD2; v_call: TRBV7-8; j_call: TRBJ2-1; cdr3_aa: CASSSLSSGGKEQFF; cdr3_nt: TGTGCCAGCAGCTCGTTATCTAGCGGGGGGAAAGAGCAGTTCTTC
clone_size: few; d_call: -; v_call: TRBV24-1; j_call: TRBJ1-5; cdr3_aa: CATSGEASNQPQHF; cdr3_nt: TGTGCCACCAGTGGGGAGGCTAGCAATCAGCCCCAGCATTTT
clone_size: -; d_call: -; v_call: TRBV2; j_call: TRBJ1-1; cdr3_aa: CASCLNTEAFF; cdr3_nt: TGTGCCAGCTGTTTGAACACTGAAGCTTTCTTT
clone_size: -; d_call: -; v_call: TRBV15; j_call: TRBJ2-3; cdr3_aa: CATSRGGRASTDTQYF; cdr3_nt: TGTGCCACCAGCAGAGGGGGCAGGGCTAGCACAGATACGCAGTATTTT